This T cell receptor beta chain was sequenced for a study of blood T cell repertoires in COVID-19. CDR3 length equals 13 residues. V was clipped by 6 bases and J by 2 bases, with 10 bases between them. Germline CDR1 SNHLY, CDR2 FYNNEI. Assay: immunoSEQ multiplex PCR; the TCRdb copy retains only in-frame clones and omits some. The profile shows about 290,000 clones, around 86% of them singletons. Sequenced: PBMCs or T cells enriched from blood (not recorded which). This TCR derives from a woman between 40 and 50 years old who had recovered from COVID-19. V and J are TRBV2 and TRBJ1-2; D ambiguous. As DNA, the CDR3 is TGTGCCAGCAGCCCAGACGGGAACTATGGCTACACCTTC. As protein: CASSPDGNYGYTF.